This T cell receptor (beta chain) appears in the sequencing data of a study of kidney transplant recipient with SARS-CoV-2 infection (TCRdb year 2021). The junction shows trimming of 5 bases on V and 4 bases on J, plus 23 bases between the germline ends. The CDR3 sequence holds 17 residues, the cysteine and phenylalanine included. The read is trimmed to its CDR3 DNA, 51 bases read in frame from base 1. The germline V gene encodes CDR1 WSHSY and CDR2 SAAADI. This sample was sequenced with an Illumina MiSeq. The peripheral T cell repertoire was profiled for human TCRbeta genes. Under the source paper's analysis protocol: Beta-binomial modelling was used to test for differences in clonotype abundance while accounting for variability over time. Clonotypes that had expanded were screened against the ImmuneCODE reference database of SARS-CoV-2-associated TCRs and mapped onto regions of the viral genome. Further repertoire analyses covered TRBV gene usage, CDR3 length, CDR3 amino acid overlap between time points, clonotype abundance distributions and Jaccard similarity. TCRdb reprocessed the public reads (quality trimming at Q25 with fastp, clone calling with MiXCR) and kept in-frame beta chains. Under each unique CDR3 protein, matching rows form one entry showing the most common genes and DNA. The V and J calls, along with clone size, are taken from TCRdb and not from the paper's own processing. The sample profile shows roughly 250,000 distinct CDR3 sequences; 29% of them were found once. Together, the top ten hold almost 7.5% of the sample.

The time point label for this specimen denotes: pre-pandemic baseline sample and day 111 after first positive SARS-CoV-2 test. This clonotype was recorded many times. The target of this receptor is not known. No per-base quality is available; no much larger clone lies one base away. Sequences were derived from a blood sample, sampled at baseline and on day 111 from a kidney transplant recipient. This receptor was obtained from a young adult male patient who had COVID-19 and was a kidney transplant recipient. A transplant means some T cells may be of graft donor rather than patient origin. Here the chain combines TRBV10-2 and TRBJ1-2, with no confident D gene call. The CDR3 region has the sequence CASSIYSTSRKTYGYTF. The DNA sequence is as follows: TGCGCCAGCAGTATATATAGCACTTCTAGAAAGACCTATGGCTACACCTTC.